The rows below give T cell receptor beta chains drawn from one sample of a study of shared clonotypes between healthy human individuals. The method was immunoSEQ multiplex PCR; TCRdb's version includes in-frame clones alone and lacks a portion of them. The table records hundreds of thousands of clones, roughly 96% of them present only once. Sequenced input: naive CD8+ T cells sorted from blood. Receptor source: a woman between 25 and 40 years old in good health. Each CDR3 is given with its conserved first and last residue. D genes are given only for firm matches. The size entry is marked missing in some rows and otherwise reads once, few, many or a size class.

>NA|TRBJ1-2|NA|TRBV5-6
CASSLGEGPYGYTF
TGTGCCAGCAGCTTGGGAGAGGGACCCTATGGCTACACCTTC
>NA|TRBJ1-1|NA|TRBV5-4
CASSFGGLTEAFF
TGTGCCAGCAGCTTTGGGGGCCTCACTGAAGCTTTCTTT
>NA|TRBJ2-1|TRBD1|TRBV29-1
CSVEGQGNEQFF
TGCAGCGTAGAAGGACAGGGCAATGAGCAGTTCTTC
>NA|TRBJ2-7|TRBD2|TRBV29-1
CSVDRGTGGYEQYF
TGCAGCGTTGATCGCGGCACGGGGGGCTACGAGCAGTACTTC
>NA|TRBJ2-1|NA|TRBV7-9
CASSRMGNEQFF
TGTGCCAGCAGCCGAATGGGGAATGAGCAGTTCTTC
>NA|TRBJ1-3|NA|TRBV5-1
CASSLESSVGNTIYF
TGCGCCAGCAGCTTGGAGAGCTCGGTAGGAAACACCATATATTTT
>NA|TRBJ2-7|TRBD1|TRBV18
CASSPRRVGQGLRGTYEQYF
TGTGCCAGCTCCCCCAGACGTGTGGGACAGGGTTTAAGGGGCACTTACGAGCAGTACTTC
>NA|TRBJ2-1|TRBD1|TRBV7-9
CASSPGTVDEQFF
TGTGCCAGCAGCCCAGGGACAGTCGATGAGCAGTTCTTC
>once|TRBJ1-4|TRBD1|TRBV7-9
CASLGQGATNEKLFF
TGTGCCAGCCTAGGACAGGGGGCAACTAATGAAAAACTGTTTTTT
>once|TRBJ2-7|TRBD2|TRBV9
CASSPTTSGSWNEQYF
TGTGCCAGCAGCCCCACCACTAGCGGGAGTTGGAACGAGCAGTACTTC
>NA|TRBJ2-1|NA|TRBV29-1
CSVLPGLLINEQFF
TGCAGCGTTCTACCGGGACTGTTAATCAATGAGCAGTTCTTC
>NA|TRBJ2-5|NA|TRBV25-1
CASSVEETQYF
TGTGCCAGCAGTGTTGAAGAGACCCAGTACTTC
>NA|TRBJ1-1|NA|TRBV4-1
CASSQVIPGRAFF
TGCGCCAGCAGCCAAGTCATTCCCGGGCGAGCTTTCTTT
>NA|TRBJ2-7|TRBD1|TRBV4-1
CASSQDPGQITYEQYF
TGCGCCAGCAGCCAAGATCCGGGACAGATCACCTACGAGCAGTACTTC
>NA|TRBJ2-7|TRBD1|TRBV13
CASSKGTGAYEQYF
TGTGCCAGCAGTAAAGGGACAGGTGCCTACGAGCAGTACTTC
>NA|TRBJ1-1|NA|TRBV4-1
CASSKGVGAFF
TGCGCCAGCAGCAAAGGGGTCGGGGCTTTCTTT
>NA|TRBJ2-2|NA|TRBV7-8
CASSLFWWERAGELFF
TGTGCCAGCAGCTTATTCTGGTGGGAGCGCGCCGGGGAGCTGTTTTTT
>NA|TRBJ2-3|TRBD2|TRBV2
CASHEREGGTDTQYF
TGTGCCAGCCACGAGCGGGAGGGGGGCACAGATACGCAGTATTTT
>NA|TRBJ2-7|NA|TRBV10-3
CAISESEEGLNYEQYF
TGTGCCATCAGTGAGTCGGAAGAGGGATTGAATTACGAGCAGTACTTC
>NA|TRBJ1-1|NA|TRBV10-1
CASSEEEAFF
TGCGCCAGCAGTGAGGAGGAAGCTTTCTTT
>NA|TRBJ2-7|NA|TRBV29-1
CSVEGSFTAQDSAYEQYF
TGCAGCGTTGAAGGTAGCTTTACTGCCCAAGACAGTGCCTACGAGCAGTACTTC
>NA|TRBJ1-2|NA|TRBV28
CASSLGYRDNYGYTF
TGTGCCAGCAGTTTGGGGTACAGGGACAACTATGGCTACACCTTC
>NA|TRBJ1-2|NA|TRBV19
CASTNTPVGVAYGYTF
TGTGCCAGTACCAATACCCCAGTCGGAGTCGCCTATGGCTACACCTTC
>once|TRBJ2-5|NA|TRBV13
CASSLLADQETQYF
TGTGCCAGCAGCTTACTGGCGGACCAAGAGACCCAGTACTTC